One and the same sample provided the 3 T cell receptor beta chains below, sequenced in a study of T cell responses to AZD1222 COVID-19 vaccine. Profiled with immunoSEQ multiplex PCR; TCRdb holds only in-frame clones, not every one. The data hold about 130,000 clones, with around 90% observed a single time. This specimen consisted of peripheral blood, obtained on day 0 of AZD1222 vaccination. All receptors come from an adult in good health.

The chain has TRBV7-9 and TRBJ1-1; tentatively, D is TRBD1 (6 bases). Germline-derived CDR1 and CDR2 are SEHNR and FQNEAQ (reference sequence). This CDR3 is built from 15 residues. The V end lost 5 bases, the J end lost 5 bases, and 18 bases lay between the germline ends. CDR3 in amino acids: CASSQGPGARTEAFF. CDR3 DNA: TGTGCCAGCAGCCAAGGCCCGGGGGCGAGGACTGAAGCTTTCTTT. The entire variable domain, with the rest obtained from reference TRBV7-9 and TRBJ1-1, is as follows: DTGVSQNPRHKITKRGQNVTFRCDPISEHNRLYWYRQTLGQGPEFLTYFQNEAQLEKSRLLSDRFSAERPKGSFSTLEIQRTEQGDSAMYLCASSQGPGARTEAFFGQGTRLTVV.

The chain has TRBV5-1 and TRBJ1-2; D unclear. V shed 0 bases and J shed 5 bases, with 11 bases lying between them. Per germline, CDR1 SGHRS and CDR2 YFSETQ. This CDR3 region has 14 residues. CDR3 protein: CASSLVEAGYGYTF. The CDR3 bases are TGCGCCAGCAGCTTGGTGGAGGCCGGATATGGCTACACCTTC.

The chain is built from TRBV4-2 and TRBJ1-5; D gene unclear. The V and J ends lost 0 bases and 6 bases respectively, with 15 bases between them. The CDR3 loop spans 16 amino acids. Per the germline V gene, CDR1 is LGHNA and CDR2 is YNFKEQ. The CDR3 sequence: CASSQDLIGGLQPQHF. The CDR3 DNA reads TGTGCCAGCAGCCAAGATTTGATAGGAGGGCTTCAGCCCCAGCATTTT.